The following is a T cell receptor (beta chain) sequence with its context. The antigen remains unidentified. The data originate from a study of OX40 agonist ivuxolimab in advanced cancers. The table came from immunoSEQ multiplex PCR; TCRdb's copy has only in-frame clones and leaves some out. This table holds 79,000 or so clones, about 89% found once. Study results and limitations: Among the nonresponders, some also had low normalized T-cell clonal expansion.

V lost 3 bases and J lost 3; bases outside the gene matches: 6. The V gene's germline CDR1 is MNHNS and CDR2 SASEGT. This CDR3 comprises 15 residues. V gene TRBV6-1 combines with J gene TRBJ2-5; TRBD2 matches at 8 bases. The sequences come from CD4+ or CD8+ T cells sorted from blood, collected in a trial of the OX40 agonist ivuxolimab. This TCR was recovered from an adult with an advanced solid tumor such as melanoma, head and neck, liver or kidney cancer. CDR3 nucleotide sequence: TGTGCCAGCAGTGATAAACTAGCGGAAAAAGAGACCCAGTACTTC. Its translation is CASSDKLAEKETQYF.